One sample yielded the 3 T cell receptor beta chains listed below, sequenced in a study of cytomegalovirus exposure and HLA in healthy donors. PCR used 60 Vbeta primers and 13 Jbeta primers. Assay used: immunoSEQ multiplex PCR; TCRdb lists only in-frame clones, some missing. This sample yields roughly 140,000 clones, of which roughly 78% are seen a single time; around 3% belongs to the top ten. Sequencing used PBMCs. The receptors were sampled from a man in his forties or fifties in good health and CMV-seropositive.

CDR3 amino acids: CASSLTAGGRSSTDTQYF. CDR3 nucleotides: TGTGCCAGCAGCTTAACGGCGGGAGGAAGATCTAGCACAGATACGCAGTATTTT. The gene calls are TRBV7-3 and TRBJ2-3; 8 bases are shared with TRBD2. Germline trimming cut 0 bases from V and 0 bases from J; bases unmatched to any gene: 8. The CDR3 runs to 18 residues. Germline V gives CDR1 SGHTA, CDR2 FQGTGA.

V gene TRBV18 combines with J gene TRBJ2-1; D is possibly TRBD1 (6 bases). V was trimmed by 0 bases and J by 8 bases, leaving 14 bases between them. The CDR3 is 15 amino acids. CDR1 and CDR2 from the germline V gene are KGHSH and LQKENI. Here the CDR3 DNA reads TGTGCCAGCTCACCACCCAGAGGGGGATTCGATGAGCAGTTCTTC. Its protein product is CASSPPRGGFDEQFF.

This sequence joins TRBV6-1 and TRBJ1-2; 9 bases line up with TRBD1. V shed 4 bases, J shed 5 bases, and the junction held 5 bases outside the gene matches. Germline V gives CDR1 MNHNS, CDR2 SASEGT. There are 14 residues in the CDR3. CDR3 DNA sequence: TGTGCCAGCAGTGGGACAGGGGAAGGGTATGGCTACACCTTC. As protein: CASSGTGEGYGYTF.